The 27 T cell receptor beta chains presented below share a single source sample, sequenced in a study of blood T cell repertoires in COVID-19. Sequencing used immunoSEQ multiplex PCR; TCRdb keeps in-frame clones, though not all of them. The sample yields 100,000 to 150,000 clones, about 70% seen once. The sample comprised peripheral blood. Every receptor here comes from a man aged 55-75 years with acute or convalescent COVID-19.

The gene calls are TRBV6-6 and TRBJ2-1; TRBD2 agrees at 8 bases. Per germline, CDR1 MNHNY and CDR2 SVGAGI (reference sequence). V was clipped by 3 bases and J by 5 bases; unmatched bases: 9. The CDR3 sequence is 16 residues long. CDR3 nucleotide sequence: TGTGCCAGCAGTTATGGGGGACTAGGCATTGACAATGAGCAGTTCTTC. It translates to CASSYGGLGIDNEQFF.

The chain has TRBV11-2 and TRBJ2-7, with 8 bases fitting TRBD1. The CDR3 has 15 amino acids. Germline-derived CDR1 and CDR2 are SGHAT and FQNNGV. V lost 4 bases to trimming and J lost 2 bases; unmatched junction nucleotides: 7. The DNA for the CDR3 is TGTGCCAGCAGCTACGGACAGGGAAGAGCCTACGAGCAGTACTTC. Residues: CASSYGQGRAYEQYF.

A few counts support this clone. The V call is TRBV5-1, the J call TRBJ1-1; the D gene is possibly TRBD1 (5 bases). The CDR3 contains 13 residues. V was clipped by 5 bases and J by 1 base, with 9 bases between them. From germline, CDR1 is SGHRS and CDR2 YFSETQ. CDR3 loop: CASSFQGNTEAFF. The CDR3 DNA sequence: TGCGCCAGCAGTTTCCAGGGGAACACTGAAGCTTTCTTT.

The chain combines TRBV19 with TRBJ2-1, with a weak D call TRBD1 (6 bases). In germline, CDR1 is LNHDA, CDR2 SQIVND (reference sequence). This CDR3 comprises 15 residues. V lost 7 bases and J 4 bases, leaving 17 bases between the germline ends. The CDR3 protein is CASTTWGPTYNEQFF. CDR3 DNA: TGTGCCAGTACCACCTGGGGGCCCACTTACAATGAGCAGTTCTTC.

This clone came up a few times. CDR3 in amino acids: CASSPTIEQYF. For the CDR3, the DNA is TGTGCCAGCAGCCCGACTATTGAGCAGTACTTC. V usage is TRBV2 and J usage is TRBJ2-7; D perhaps matches TRBD2 (5 bases). This CDR3 has 11 residues. V was pared by 6 bases and J by 7 bases, with 10 bases between. Germline CDR1 is SNHLY and CDR2 is FYNNEI.

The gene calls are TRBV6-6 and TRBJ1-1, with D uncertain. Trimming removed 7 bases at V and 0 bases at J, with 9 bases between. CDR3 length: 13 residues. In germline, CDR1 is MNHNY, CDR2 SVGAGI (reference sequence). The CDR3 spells CASTTGMNTEAFF. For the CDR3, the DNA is TGTGCCAGCACTACGGGTATGAACACTGAAGCTTTCTTT.

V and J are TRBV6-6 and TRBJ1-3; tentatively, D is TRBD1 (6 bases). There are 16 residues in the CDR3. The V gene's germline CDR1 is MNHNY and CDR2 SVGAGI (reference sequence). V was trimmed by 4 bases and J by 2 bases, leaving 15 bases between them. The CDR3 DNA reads TGTGCCAGCAGTTGGAGTGGACAGCGAGCTGGAAACACCATATATTTT. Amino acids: CASSWSGQRAGNTIYF.

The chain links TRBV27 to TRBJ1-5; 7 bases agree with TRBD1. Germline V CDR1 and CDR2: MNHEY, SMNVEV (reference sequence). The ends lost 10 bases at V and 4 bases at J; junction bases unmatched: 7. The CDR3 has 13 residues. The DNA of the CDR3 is TGTGCCATACGGGGACAGTATAATCAGCCCCAGCATTTT. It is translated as CAIRGQYNQPQHF.

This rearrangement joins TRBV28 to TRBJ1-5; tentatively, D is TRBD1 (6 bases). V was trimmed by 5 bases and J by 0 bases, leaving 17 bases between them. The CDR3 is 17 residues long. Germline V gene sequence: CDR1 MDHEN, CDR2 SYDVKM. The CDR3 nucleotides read TGTGCCAGCAGTATAACTCAGGGGACCTCTAGCAATCAGCCCCAGCATTTT. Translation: CASSITQGTSSNQPQHF.

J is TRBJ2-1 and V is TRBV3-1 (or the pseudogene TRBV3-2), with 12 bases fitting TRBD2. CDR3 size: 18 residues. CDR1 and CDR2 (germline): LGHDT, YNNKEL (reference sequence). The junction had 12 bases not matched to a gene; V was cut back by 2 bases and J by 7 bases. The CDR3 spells CASSQLRLTSGRNNEQFF. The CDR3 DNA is TGTGCCAGCAGCCAACTAAGGCTTACTAGCGGGAGGAATAATGAGCAGTTCTTC.

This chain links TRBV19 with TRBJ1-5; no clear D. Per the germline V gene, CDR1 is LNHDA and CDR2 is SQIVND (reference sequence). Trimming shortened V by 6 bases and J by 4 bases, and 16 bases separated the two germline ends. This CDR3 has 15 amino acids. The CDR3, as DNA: TGTGCCAGTAGGAACAGCGAGGGATTTAATCAGCCCCAGCATTTT. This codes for CASRNSEGFNQPQHF.

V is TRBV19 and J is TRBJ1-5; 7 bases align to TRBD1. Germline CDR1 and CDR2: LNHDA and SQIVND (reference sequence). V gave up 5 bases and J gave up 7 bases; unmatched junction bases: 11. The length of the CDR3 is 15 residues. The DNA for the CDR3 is TGTGCCAGTAGTCCGAGACAGGGAATCGTCCAGCCCCAGCATTTT. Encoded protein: CASSPRQGIVQPQHF.

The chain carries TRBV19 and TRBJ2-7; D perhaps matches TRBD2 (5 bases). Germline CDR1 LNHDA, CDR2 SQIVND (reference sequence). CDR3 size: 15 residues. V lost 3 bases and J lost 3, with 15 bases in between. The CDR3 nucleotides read TGTGCCAGTAGTATCACGGTCCGGGGTGTCTACGAGCAGTACTTC. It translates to CASSITVRGVYEQYF.

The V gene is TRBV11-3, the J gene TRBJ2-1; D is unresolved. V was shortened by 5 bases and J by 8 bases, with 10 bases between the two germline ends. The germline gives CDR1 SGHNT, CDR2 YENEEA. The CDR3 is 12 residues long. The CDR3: CASSAGMDEQFF. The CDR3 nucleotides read TGTGCCAGCAGCGCCGGTATGGATGAGCAGTTCTTC. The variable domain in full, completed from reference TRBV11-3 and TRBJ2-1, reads EAGVVQSPRYKIIEKKQPVAFWCNPISGHNTLYWYLQNLGQGPELLIRYENEEAVDDSQLPKDRFSAERLKGVDSTLKIQPAELGDSAVYLCASSAGMDEQFFGPGTRLTVL.

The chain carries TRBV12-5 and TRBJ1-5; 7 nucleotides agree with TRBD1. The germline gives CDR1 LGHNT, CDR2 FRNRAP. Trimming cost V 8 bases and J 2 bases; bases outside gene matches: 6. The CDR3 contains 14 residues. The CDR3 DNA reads TGTGCTAGTCAAGGGGGCATGGGCAATCAGCCCCAGCATTTT. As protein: CASQGGMGNQPQHF.

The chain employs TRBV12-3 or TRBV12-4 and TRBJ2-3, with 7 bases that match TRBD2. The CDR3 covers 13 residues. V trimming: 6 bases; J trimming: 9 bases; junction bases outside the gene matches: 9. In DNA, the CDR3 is TGTGCCAGCAGAAGCGGGACTCCGGGAACGCAGTATTTT. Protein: CASRSGTPGTQYF.

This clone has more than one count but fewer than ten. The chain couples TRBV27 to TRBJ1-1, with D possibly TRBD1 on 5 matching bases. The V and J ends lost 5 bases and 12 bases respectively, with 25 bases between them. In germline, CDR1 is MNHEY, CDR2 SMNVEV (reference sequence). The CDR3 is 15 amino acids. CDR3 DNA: TGTGCCAGCAGTCCCCCCCGCAGGGAGGGTATGAGGACTTTCTTT. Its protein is CASSPPRREGMRTFF.

CDR3 nucleotide sequence: TGTGCCACCAGTGACTCTCGACAGGGTAGCAATCAGCCCCAGCATTTT. Residues: CATSDSRQGSNQPQHF. The chain employs TRBV24-1 and TRBJ1-5; 7 nucleotides line up with TRBD1. V was clipped by 4 bases and J by 0 bases; unmatched bases: 5. The CDR3 covers 16 residues. Looked up from germline, CDR1 is KGHDR and CDR2 is SFDVKD.

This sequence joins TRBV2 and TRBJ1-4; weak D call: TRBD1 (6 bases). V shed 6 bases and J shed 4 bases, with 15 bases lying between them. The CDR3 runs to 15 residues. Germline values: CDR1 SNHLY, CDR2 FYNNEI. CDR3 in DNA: TGTGCCAGCAGAAAAGACAGGCATGGTAATGAAAAACTGTTTTTT. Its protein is CASRKDRHGNEKLFF.

CDR3 protein: CASSILDRATINYGYTF. The DNA of the CDR3 is TGTGCCAGTAGTATTCTGGACAGGGCCACAATTAACTATGGCTACACCTTC. This chain links TRBV19 with TRBJ1-2; 8 bases align to TRBD1. The CDR3 has 17 amino acids. With V trimmed by 3 bases and J by 1 base, 10 bases remained unmatched. Looked up from germline, CDR1 is LNHDA and CDR2 is SQIVND (reference sequence).

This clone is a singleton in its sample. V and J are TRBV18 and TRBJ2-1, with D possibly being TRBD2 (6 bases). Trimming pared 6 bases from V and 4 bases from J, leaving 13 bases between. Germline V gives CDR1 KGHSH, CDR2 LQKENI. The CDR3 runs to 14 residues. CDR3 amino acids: CASSPGERYNEQFF. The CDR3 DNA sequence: TGTGCCAGCTCCCCGGGAGAAAGGTACAATGAGCAGTTCTTC.

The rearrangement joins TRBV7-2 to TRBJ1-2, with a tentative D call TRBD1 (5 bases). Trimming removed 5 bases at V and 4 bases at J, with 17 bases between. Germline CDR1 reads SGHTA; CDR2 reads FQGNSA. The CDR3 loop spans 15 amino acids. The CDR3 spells CASSLRAGPGYGYTF. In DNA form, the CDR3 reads TGTGCCAGCAGCCTCAGGGCCGGGCCTGGCTATGGCTACACCTTC.

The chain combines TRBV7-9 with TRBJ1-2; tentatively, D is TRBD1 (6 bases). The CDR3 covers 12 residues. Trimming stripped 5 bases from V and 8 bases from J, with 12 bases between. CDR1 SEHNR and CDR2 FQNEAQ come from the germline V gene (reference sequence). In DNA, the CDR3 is TGTGCCAGCAGCGTACAACAGGGAGGCTACACCTTC. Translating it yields CASSVQQGGYTF.

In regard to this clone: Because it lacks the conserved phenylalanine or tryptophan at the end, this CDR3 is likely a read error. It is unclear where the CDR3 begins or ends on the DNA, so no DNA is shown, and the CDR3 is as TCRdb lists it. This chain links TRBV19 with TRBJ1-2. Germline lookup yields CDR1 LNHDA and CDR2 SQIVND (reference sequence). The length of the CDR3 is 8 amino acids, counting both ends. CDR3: CASRSEPV.

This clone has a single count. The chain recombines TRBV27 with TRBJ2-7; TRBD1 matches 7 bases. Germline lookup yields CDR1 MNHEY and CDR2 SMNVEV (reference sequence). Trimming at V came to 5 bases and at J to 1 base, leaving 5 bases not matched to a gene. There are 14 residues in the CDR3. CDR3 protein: CASSPQQGSYEQYF. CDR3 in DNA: TGTGCCAGCAGTCCCCAACAGGGGTCCTACGAGCAGTACTTC.

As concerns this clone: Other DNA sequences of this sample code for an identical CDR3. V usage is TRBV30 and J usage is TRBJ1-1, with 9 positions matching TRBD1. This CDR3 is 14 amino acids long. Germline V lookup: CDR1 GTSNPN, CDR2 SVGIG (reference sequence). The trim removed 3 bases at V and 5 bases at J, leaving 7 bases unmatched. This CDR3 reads CAWSLTGGGTEAFF. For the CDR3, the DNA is TGTGCCTGGAGCCTGACAGGGGGGGGAACTGAAGCTTTCTTT.

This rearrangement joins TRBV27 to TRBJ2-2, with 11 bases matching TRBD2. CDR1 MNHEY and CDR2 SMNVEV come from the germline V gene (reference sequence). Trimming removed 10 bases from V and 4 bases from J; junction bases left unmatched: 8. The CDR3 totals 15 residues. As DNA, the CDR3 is TGTGCCACCAGAGGGACTAGCGGATTCACCGGGGAGCTGTTTTTT. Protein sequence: CATRGTSGFTGELFF.